Listed below are T cell receptor beta chains from one sample, sequenced in a study of T cells after yellow fever vaccination. TCRdb passed the 5' RACE reads through MiXCR, listing each CDR3 protein once. The sample includes about 300,000 distinct CDR3 sequences, roughly 7% of them seen just once. The sample here was PBMCs, taken around 45 days after the first yellow fever vaccination. All receptors come from a man aged 18 to 29 who received the YFV17D yellow fever vaccine. Both conserved end residues are part of each CDR3. A D gene is named only where the DNA matches it firmly.

v_gene,j_gene,d_gene,CDR3aa
TRBV5-5,TRBJ2-1,.,CASSFDWGWFDEQFF
TRBV5-1,TRBJ1-5,.,CASSPTPEGNGQPQHF
TRBV5-1,TRBJ2-1,TRBD2,CASSLATAGGRREQFF
TRBV5-6,TRBJ2-5,TRBD2,CASSQGTTSTQTQYF
TRBV7-2,TRBJ2-7,.,CASSSQLGGYEQYF
TRBV7-2,TRBJ1-4,.,CASRPRTATNEKLFF
TRBV20-1,TRBJ1-5,.,CSARDQFGQGNQPQHF
TRBV20-1,TRBJ1-3,TRBD1,CSAGQGAGGNTIYF
TRBV4-2,TRBJ2-1,TRBD2,CASSPSRGAYNEQFF
TRBV14,TRBJ1-1,TRBD1,CASSQVQGNTEAFF
TRBV5-1,TRBJ2-3,.,CASTPGGGGWSDTQYF
TRBV5-5,TRBJ2-1,.,CASVSSRTVSTEQFF
TRBV15,TRBJ1-2,.,CATSSQGYGYTF
TRBV5-1,TRBJ1-1,TRBD1,CASSFADRGQGNTEAFF
TRBV5-1,TRBJ2-3,TRBD2,CASSLGPPGLAGVYTQYF
TRBV7-9,TRBJ2-3,TRBD2,CASSLYRTSGETDTQYF
TRBV5-1,TRBJ1-1,.,CASSLGGQNTEAFF
TRBV4-1,TRBJ1-1,.,CASSQPYRGKRNTEAFF
TRBV28,TRBJ1-5,.,CASNTWSNQPQHF
TRBV9,TRBJ1-1,TRBD1,CASGTTRGPDTEAFF
TRBV2,TRBJ2-3,TRBD2,CASRLAGGPSDTQYF
TRBV30,TRBJ1-5,.,CAWRTQGSNQPQHF
TRBV10-3,TRBJ2-2,.,CAISESGRTAGELFF